One sample yielded the 12 T cell receptor beta chains listed below, sequenced in a study of OX40 agonist ivuxolimab in advanced cancers. Libraries were prepared by immunoSEQ multiplex PCR; TCRdb keeps only in-frame clonotypes and omits some of them. This sample yields fewer than 70,000 clones, of which over 85% are seen a single time; approximately 1.1% belongs to the top ten. Sequencing was performed on CD4+ or CD8+ T cells sorted from blood, taken in a trial of the OX40 agonist ivuxolimab. The source of these receptors is an adult with an advanced solid tumor such as melanoma, head and neck, liver or kidney cancer.

This sequence joins TRBV18 and TRBJ2-3; TRBD2 aligns across 11 bases. The CDR3 loop spans 15 amino acids. With 6 bases clipped from V and 5 bases from J, the junction kept 7 bases outside the gene matches. Germline CDR1 and CDR2: KGHSH and LQKENI. The CDR3 nucleotides are TGTGCCAGCTCTCAGACTAGCGGGGATAAAGATACGCAGTATTTT. This codes for CASSQTSGDKDTQYF.

The chain is built from TRBV5-1 and TRBJ1-1, with 10 bases fitting TRBD1. CDR1 and CDR2 from the germline V gene are SGHRS and YFSETQ. This CDR3 region has 14 residues. J gave up 4 bases and V 4 bases, and 4 bases lay outside the gene matches. CDR3 sequence reads: CASSTGDRGTEAFF. The CDR3 DNA sequence: TGCGCCAGCAGCACAGGGGACAGGGGCACTGAAGCTTTCTTT.

J is TRBJ2-5 and V is TRBV19; 11 bases match TRBD2. This CDR3 is built from 15 residues. Per germline, CDR1 LNHDA and CDR2 SQIVND (reference sequence). Trimming at V came to 4 bases and at J to 7 bases, leaving 8 bases not matched to a gene. CDR3 residues: CASSSRLAGTVTQYF. The CDR3 DNA sequence: TGTGCCAGTAGTAGTCGACTAGCGGGGACGGTGACCCAGTACTTC.

The chain carries TRBV28 and TRBJ2-7, with 7 nucleotides matching TRBD2. Germline assignment: CDR1 MDHEN and CDR2 SYDVKM. Germline trimming cut 5 bases from V and 3 bases from J; bases unmatched to any gene: 10. CDR3 length equals 15 residues. CDR3 residues: CASSPAGGGGYEQYF. The CDR3 nucleotides read TGTGCCAGCAGTCCGGCTGGCGGGGGAGGCTACGAGCAGTACTTC.

The CDR3 is CAWTRQGSDGNTIYF. The CDR3 DNA reads as TGTGCCTGGACTCGACAGGGATCGGATGGAAACACCATATATTTT. V and J are TRBV30 and TRBJ1-3; 7 nucleotides align to TRBD1. The V segment lost 4 bases and the J segment 3 bases; nucleotides outside the gene matches: 9. This CDR3 comprises 15 residues. CDR1 GTSNPN and CDR2 SVGIG come from the germline V gene (reference sequence).

In this sample, this clone turned up once. The genes are TRBV25-1 and TRBJ2-7, with D perhaps TRBD2 (5 bases). There are 15 residues in the CDR3. V dropped 3 bases and J dropped 0 bases, with 12 bases sitting between them. CDR1 and CDR2 (germline): MGHDK, SYGVNS. The CDR3 DNA sequence: TGTGCCAGCAGTGATACGGGGATGTCCTCCTACGAGCAGTACTTC. Its translation: CASSDTGMSSYEQYF.

V and J are TRBV9 and TRBJ1-4, with D possibly being TRBD1 (5 bases). Germline loops: CDR1 SGDLS, CDR2 YYNGEE. Trimming removed 3 bases from V and 7 bases from J, with 16 bases in between. The CDR3 totals 15 residues. This CDR3 reads CASSEGPTRGEKLFF. In DNA, the CDR3 is TGTGCCAGCAGCGAGGGGCCCACTAGGGGTGAAAAACTGTTTTTT.

The gene calls are TRBV7-9 and TRBJ2-3; D call uncertain. This CDR3 is built from 16 residues. V was pared by 1 base and J by 1 base, with 12 bases between. Germline V CDR1 and CDR2: SEHNR, FQNEAQ (reference sequence). This CDR3 is CASSLGWPTGTDTQYF. In DNA form, the CDR3 reads TGTGCCAGCAGCTTAGGTTGGCCAACTGGCACAGATACGCAGTATTTT.

V gene TRBV27 combines with J gene TRBJ2-2; 9 bases are shared with TRBD1. CDR1 and CDR2 (germline): MNHEY, SMNVEV (reference sequence). The CDR3 is 16 residues long. Trimming cost V 3 bases and J 0 bases; bases outside gene matches: 2. CDR3 DNA: TGTGCCAGCAGTTTGGGGACAGGGTCGAACACCGGGGAGCTGTTTTTT. Encoded protein: CASSLGTGSNTGELFF.

CDR3 protein: CASSYGRPLKREAFF. The CDR3 bases are TGTGCCAGCAGTTACGGACGGCCCTTAAAGCGGGAAGCTTTCTTT. V usage is TRBV6-5 and J usage is TRBJ1-1; no clear D gene. CDR1 and CDR2 from the germline V gene are MNHEY and SVGAGI. The V and J ends lost 2 bases and 8 bases respectively, with 18 bases between them. The CDR3 has 15 residues.

J is TRBJ1-2 and V is TRBV6-6, with D perhaps matching TRBD1 (6 bases). Germline values: CDR1 MNHNY, CDR2 SVGAGI (reference sequence). V dropped 7 bases and J dropped 4 bases, with 22 bases sitting between them. The CDR3 spans 16 residues. The CDR3 reads CASTLRTAQESYGYTF. DNA of the CDR3: TGTGCCAGCACCCTGAGGACAGCCCAAGAGTCCTATGGCTACACCTTC.

The chain joins TRBV10-1 to TRBJ1-5; D may be TRBD1 (5 bases). Germline values: CDR1 WNHNN, CDR2 SYGVQD (reference sequence). The germline V and J ends were trimmed by 3 bases and 4 bases, with 7 bases remaining between them. This CDR3 comprises 13 residues. The CDR3 DNA is TGCGCCAGCAGTGAAGACAGAAATCAGCCCCAGCATTTT. Amino acid sequence: CASSEDRNQPQHF.